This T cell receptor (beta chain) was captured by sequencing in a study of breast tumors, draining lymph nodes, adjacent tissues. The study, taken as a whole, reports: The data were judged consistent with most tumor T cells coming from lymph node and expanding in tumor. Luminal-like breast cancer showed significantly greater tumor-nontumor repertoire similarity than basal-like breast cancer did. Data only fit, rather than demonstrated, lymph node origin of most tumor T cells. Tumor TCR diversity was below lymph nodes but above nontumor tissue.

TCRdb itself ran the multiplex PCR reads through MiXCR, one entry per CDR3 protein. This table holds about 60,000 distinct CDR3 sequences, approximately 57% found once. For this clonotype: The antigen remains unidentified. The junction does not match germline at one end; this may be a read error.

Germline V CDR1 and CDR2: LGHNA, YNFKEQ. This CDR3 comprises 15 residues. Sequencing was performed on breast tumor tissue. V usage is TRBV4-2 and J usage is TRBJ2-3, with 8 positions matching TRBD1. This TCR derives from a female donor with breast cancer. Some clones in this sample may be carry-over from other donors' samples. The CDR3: CASSQSAGGTDAQYF. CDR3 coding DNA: TGTGCCAGCAGCCAATCCGCAGGGGGCACAGATGCGCAGTATTTT.